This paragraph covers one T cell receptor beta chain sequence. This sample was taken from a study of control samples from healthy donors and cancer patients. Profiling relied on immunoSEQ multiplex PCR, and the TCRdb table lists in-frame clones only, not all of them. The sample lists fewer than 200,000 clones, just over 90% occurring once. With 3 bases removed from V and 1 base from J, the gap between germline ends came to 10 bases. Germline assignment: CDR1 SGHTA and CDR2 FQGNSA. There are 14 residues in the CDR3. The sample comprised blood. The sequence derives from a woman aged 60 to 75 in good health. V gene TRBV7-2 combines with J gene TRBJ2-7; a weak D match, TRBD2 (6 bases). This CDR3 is CASSLKTRSYEQYF. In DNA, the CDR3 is TGTGCCAGCAGCTTGAAGACTAGGTCCTACGAGCAGTACTTC.